This T cell receptor (beta chain) was recovered during a study of blood T cell repertoires in COVID-19. Here immunoSEQ multiplex PCR was the method, and the copy in TCRdb shows in-frame clones only, minus some. Of roughly 250,000 clones listed, around 82% are singletons. The germline V and J ends were trimmed by 1 base and 6 bases, with 16 bases remaining between them. Germline V gene data show CDR1 as MGHRA and CDR2 as YSYEKL. The CDR3 runs to 16 residues. The chain combines TRBV4-1 with TRBJ2-1; a possible D gene is TRBD2 (5 bases). Sequenced: peripheral blood. The TCR originated in a man aged 35 to 55 with active or convalescent COVID-19. The CDR3 nucleotides read TGCGCCAGCAGCCAAGTAAAGCTCCCCCGGGGCAATGAGCAGTTCTTC. It encodes CASSQVKLPRGNEQFF.